The rows below give T cell receptor beta chains drawn from one sample of a study of chemoradiotherapy in HPV16-positive cancers. Produced via immunoSEQ multiplex PCR; TCRdb's table is partial and in-frame only. The sample yields roughly 1,300 clones, roughly nine tenths seen once. The sample in question was tumor tissue, obtained from a patient who underwent chemoradiotherapy. The source of these receptors is a human donor with HPV-associated anogenital cancer. Each CDR3 is given with its conserved first and last residue. The D gene is left open where the match is weak. Rows may omit the clone size; those that give it use once, few, many or a size class.

J gene: TRBJ2-6
clone size: .
V gene: TRBV6-5
D gene: TRBD2
CDR3 protein: CASSLAGSSGANVLTF
CDR3 DNA: TGTGCCAGCAGTTTAGCGGGGAGCTCTGGGGCCAACGTCCTGACTTTC

J gene: TRBJ1-1
clone size: few
V gene: TRBV28
D gene: .
CDR3 protein: CASSFRMNTEAFF
CDR3 DNA: TGTGCCAGCAGTTTTAGGATGAACACTGAAGCTTTCTTT

J gene: TRBJ2-1
clone size: .
V gene: TRBV29-1
D gene: TRBD2
CDR3 protein: CSVPSGGYNEQFF
CDR3 DNA: TGCAGCGTTCCTAGCGGGGGCTACAATGAGCAGTTCTTC

J gene: TRBJ2-7
clone size: .
V gene: TRBV2
D gene: TRBD2
CDR3 protein: CASGGVFGGSSPYEQYF
CDR3 DNA: TGTGCCAGCGGGGGGGTCTTTGGAGGGTCAAGCCCCTACGAGCAGTACTTC

J gene: TRBJ2-7
clone size: .
V gene: TRBV5-4
D gene: TRBD1
CDR3 protein: CASSLDTGGGYEQYF
CDR3 DNA: TGTGCCAGCAGCTTGGATACAGGGGGCGGATACGAGCAGTACTTC

J gene: TRBJ2-5
clone size: .
V gene: TRBV7-9
D gene: TRBD1
CDR3 protein: CASSYGQGERETQYF
CDR3 DNA: TGTGCCAGCAGCTATGGACAGGGGGAGCGGGAGACCCAGTACTTC

J gene: TRBJ1-1
clone size: few
V gene: TRBV18
D gene: .
CDR3 protein: CASSLVGQRGTEAFF
CDR3 DNA: TGTGCCAGCTCACTTGTAGGACAGAGGGGCACTGAAGCTTTCTTT

J gene: TRBJ2-1
clone size: .
V gene: TRBV6-5
D gene: .
CDR3 protein: CASSSGTPPDNEQFF
CDR3 DNA: TGTGCCAGCAGCTCCGGGACTCCTCCTGACAATGAGCAGTTCTTC

J gene: TRBJ2-7
clone size: .
V gene: TRBV5-1
D gene: TRBD1
CDR3 protein: CASSLALGTGGASYEQYF
CDR3 DNA: TGCGCCAGCAGCTTGGCCTTGGGGACAGGGGGCGCCTCCTACGAGCAGTACTTC

J gene: TRBJ1-1
clone size: .
V gene: TRBV11-1
D gene: TRBD1
CDR3 protein: CASSLTGQGPAAFF
CDR3 DNA: TGTGCCAGCAGCTTAACAGGACAGGGGCCTGCAGCTTTCTTT

J gene: TRBJ2-7
clone size: .
V gene: TRBV30
D gene: TRBD1
CDR3 protein: CAWAPWGQTTYEQYF
CDR3 DNA: TGTGCCTGGGCCCCCTGGGGACAGACGACCTACGAGCAGTACTTC

J gene: TRBJ2-7
clone size: .
V gene: TRBV6-6
D gene: .
CDR3 protein: CASSYSFRGSYEQYF
CDR3 DNA: TGTGCCAGCAGTTACTCGTTCAGGGGATCGTACGAGCAGTACTTC

J gene: TRBJ2-3
clone size: .
V gene: TRBV6-5
D gene: TRBD2
CDR3 protein: CASSYQAGSGDTQYF
CDR3 DNA: TGTGCCAGCAGTTACCAAGCGGGGTCCGGAGATACGCAGTATTTT

J gene: TRBJ2-3
clone size: .
V gene: TRBV6-4
D gene: TRBD2
CDR3 protein: CASSDSIAGGPTDTQYF
CDR3 DNA: TGTGCCAGCAGTGACTCAATAGCGGGGGGGCCGACAGATACGCAGTATTTT

J gene: TRBJ1-1
clone size: .
V gene: TRBV30
D gene: TRBD1
CDR3 protein: CASNEPGQGTEAFF
CDR3 DNA: TGTGCCTCCAACGAACCGGGACAGGGCACTGAAGCTTTCTTT

J gene: TRBJ1-1
clone size: .
V gene: TRBV18
D gene: .
CDR3 protein: CASSPVSGTHPRGAQGNEAFF
CDR3 DNA: TGTGCCAGCTCACCTGTGTCCGGGACCCATCCACGGGGGGCTCAGGGGAACGAAGCTTTCTTT

J gene: TRBJ2-2
clone size: .
V gene: TRBV28
D gene: .
CDR3 protein: CASRSTGTRTGELFF
CDR3 DNA: TGTGCCAGCAGGTCTACCGGGACTCGCACCGGGGAGCTGTTTTTT

J gene: TRBJ2-7
clone size: few
V gene: TRBV10-1
D gene: .
CDR3 protein: CASSDGGPPYEQYF
CDR3 DNA: TGCGCCAGCAGTGACGGCGGACCTCCCTACGAGCAGTACTTC

J gene: TRBJ1-4
clone size: .
V gene: TRBV6-5
D gene: TRBD1
CDR3 protein: CASSPTGGHEKLFF
CDR3 DNA: TGTGCCAGCAGTCCGACAGGGGGGCATGAAAAACTGTTTTTT

J gene: TRBJ2-2
clone size: .
V gene: TRBV10-3
D gene: .
CDR3 protein: CAIREDGTGELFF
CDR3 DNA: TGTGCCATCAGGGAGGACGGGACCGGGGAGCTGTTTTTT

J gene: TRBJ1-2
clone size: .
V gene: TRBV28
D gene: .
CDR3 protein: CASSLSQTIYGYTF
CDR3 DNA: TGTGCCAGCAGTTTATCTCAGACCATCTATGGCTACACCTTC

J gene: TRBJ2-2
clone size: .
V gene: TRBV28
D gene: .
CDR3 protein: CASSQPVNTGELFF
CDR3 DNA: TGTGCCAGCAGCCAACCCGTTAACACCGGGGAGCTGTTTTTT

J gene: TRBJ2-5
clone size: .
V gene: TRBV7-2
D gene: .
CDR3 protein: CASSMPGPKGTQYF
CDR3 DNA: TGTGCCAGCAGCATGCCGGGGCCCAAGGGGACCCAGTACTTC

J gene: TRBJ2-3
clone size: .
V gene: TRBV19
D gene: TRBD1
CDR3 protein: CASTTGQGTDTQYF
CDR3 DNA: TGTGCCAGTACCACTGGACAGGGAACAGATACGCAGTATTTT

J gene: TRBJ1-1
clone size: .
V gene: TRBV11-2
D gene: .
CDR3 protein: CASSLVGEAFF
CDR3 DNA: TGTGCCAGCAGCTTAGTAGGGGAAGCTTTCTTT

J gene: TRBJ2-1
clone size: .
V gene: TRBV7-9
D gene: TRBD1
CDR3 protein: CATPGGDYNEQFF
CDR3 DNA: TGTGCCACACCAGGGGGCGACTACAATGAGCAGTTCTTC

J gene: TRBJ1-2
clone size: .
V gene: TRBV28
D gene: TRBD1
CDR3 protein: CASSFGAVGTGRDYGYTF
CDR3 DNA: TGTGCCAGCAGTTTCGGGGCGGTGGGGACAGGGAGAGACTATGGCTACACCTTC

J gene: TRBJ1-4
clone size: .
V gene: TRBV2
D gene: .
CDR3 protein: CASNRAATNEKLFF
CDR3 DNA: TGTGCCAGCAATCGGGCGGCAACTAATGAAAAACTGTTTTTT

J gene: TRBJ2-5
clone size: once
V gene: TRBV30
D gene: .
CDR3 protein: CASRGFETQYF
CDR3 DNA: TGTGCCAGCAGGGGTTTCGAGACCCAGTACTTC

J gene: TRBJ1-1
clone size: .
V gene: TRBV2
D gene: .
CDR3 protein: CASSGRTVTEAFF
CDR3 DNA: TGTGCCAGCAGTGGGAGGACGGTAACTGAAGCTTTCTTT

J gene: TRBJ2-5
clone size: once
V gene: TRBV18
D gene: .
CDR3 protein: CASSPPTQETQYF
CDR3 DNA: TGTGCCAGCTCACCACCGACCCAAGAGACCCAGTACTTC

J gene: TRBJ2-5
clone size: .
V gene: TRBV5-1
D gene: .
CDR3 protein: CASSLVFRDWAQETQYF
CDR3 DNA: TGCGCCAGCAGCTTGGTCTTCAGGGATTGGGCCCAAGAGACCCAGTACTTC

J gene: TRBJ2-7
clone size: few
V gene: TRBV7-2
D gene: TRBD1
CDR3 protein: CASSFGQGYEQYF
CDR3 DNA: TGTGCCAGCAGCTTTGGACAGGGATATGAGCAGTACTTC

J gene: TRBJ2-3
clone size: .
V gene: TRBV27
D gene: .
CDR3 protein: CASSLYRGTDTQYF
CDR3 DNA: TGTGCCAGCAGTTTATACCGGGGCACAGATACGCAGTATTTT

J gene: TRBJ2-7
clone size: .
V gene: TRBV11-2
D gene: .
CDR3 protein: CASSLGPAAYEQYF
CDR3 DNA: TGTGCCAGCAGCTTAGGGCCAGCGGCCTACGAGCAGTACTTC

J gene: TRBJ1-4
clone size: .
V gene: TRBV30
D gene: TRBD1
CDR3 protein: CAWSSEGTGKEKLFF
CDR3 DNA: TGTGCCTGGAGTTCAGAAGGGACAGGGAAAGAAAAACTGTTTTTT

J gene: TRBJ1-2
clone size: .
V gene: TRBV7-9
D gene: .
CDR3 protein: CASSLGEVGYTF
CDR3 DNA: TGTGCCAGCAGCCTCGGGGAGGTTGGCTACACCTTC

J gene: TRBJ2-7
clone size: .
V gene: TRBV4-2
D gene: .
CDR3 protein: CASSLQGGFGGEQYF
CDR3 DNA: TGTGCCAGCAGCCTTCAAGGGGGATTCGGGGGCGAGCAGTACTTC

J gene: TRBJ2-1
clone size: .
V gene: TRBV5-4
D gene: .
CDR3 protein: CASSLGGSYNEQFF
CDR3 DNA: TGTGCCAGCAGCTTAGGGGGCTCCTACAATGAGCAGTTCTTC

J gene: TRBJ1-4
clone size: few
V gene: TRBV11-2
D gene: TRBD1
CDR3 protein: CASGEGAQNEKLFF
CDR3 DNA: TGTGCCAGCGGGGAGGGGGCGCAGAATGAAAAACTGTTTTTT

J gene: TRBJ2-5
clone size: .
V gene: TRBV7-7
D gene: .
CDR3 protein: CASSSGAETQYF
CDR3 DNA: TGTGCTAGCAGCTCAGGGGCAGAGACCCAGTACTTC

J gene: TRBJ2-3
clone size: .
V gene: TRBV4-2
D gene: .
CDR3 protein: CASSQVPHLALGWDTQYF
CDR3 DNA: TGTGCCAGCAGCCAAGTCCCCCACCTAGCGTTGGGGTGGGATACGCAGTATTTT

J gene: TRBJ2-3
clone size: few
V gene: TRBV20-1
D gene: .
CDR3 protein: CSGWSDTQYF
CDR3 DNA: TGCAGCGGCTGGTCTGATACGCAGTATTTT

J gene: TRBJ2-7
clone size: .
V gene: TRBV5-1
D gene: .
CDR3 protein: CASGADGDAYEQYF
CDR3 DNA: TGCGCCAGCGGTGCGGACGGGGATGCCTACGAGCAGTACTTC

J gene: TRBJ2-1
clone size: .
V gene: TRBV19
D gene: TRBD2
CDR3 protein: CASSIPTSGGYNEQFF
CDR3 DNA: TGTGCCAGTAGTATCCCGACTAGCGGGGGATACAATGAGCAGTTCTTC

J gene: TRBJ2-6
clone size: .
V gene: TRBV5-1
D gene: .
CDR3 protein: CASSARGDANSGANVLTF
CDR3 DNA: TGCGCCAGCAGCGCCCGCGGGGACGCCAACTCTGGGGCCAACGTCCTGACTTTC

J gene: TRBJ1-1
clone size: .
V gene: TRBV6-6
D gene: .
CDR3 protein: CASSPNTEAFF
CDR3 DNA: TGTGCCAGCAGCCCAAACACTGAAGCTTTCTTT

J gene: TRBJ1-5
clone size: .
V gene: TRBV6-1
D gene: .
CDR3 protein: CASSEPGTQPQHF
CDR3 DNA: TGTGCCAGCAGTGAACCAGGGACCCAGCCCCAGCATTTT

J gene: TRBJ2-5
clone size: .
V gene: TRBV5-6
D gene: .
CDR3 protein: CASSSPLPTLETQYF
CDR3 DNA: TGTGCCAGCAGCTCCCCTCTCCCCACTTTGGAGACCCAGTACTTC

J gene: TRBJ1-3
clone size: few
V gene: TRBV2
D gene: .
CDR3 protein: CASSSLTDRSGNTIYF
CDR3 DNA: TGTGCCAGCAGTTCCCTGACAGACCGCTCTGGAAACACCATATATTTT

J gene: TRBJ2-3
clone size: .
V gene: TRBV5-1
D gene: .
CDR3 protein: CASMVGAITTDTQYF
CDR3 DNA: TGCGCCAGCATGGTGGGGGCAATTACCACAGATACGCAGTATTTT

J gene: TRBJ1-3
clone size: .
V gene: TRBV6-5
D gene: TRBD1
CDR3 protein: CASSYRQGTGNTIYF
CDR3 DNA: TGTGCCAGCAGTTACCGACAGGGAACTGGAAACACCATATATTTT